Listed here are 12 T cell receptor beta chains from one sample, sequenced in a study of blood T cell repertoires in COVID-19. Libraries were prepared by immunoSEQ multiplex PCR; TCRdb keeps only in-frame clonotypes and omits some of them. The sample shows 85,000 or so clones, about 95% of them seen only once. Sequencing was carried out using peripheral blood. These receptor sequences come from a human donor with active COVID-19. The donor label of this sample is uncertain.

This clone was seen once. The chain carries TRBV20-1 and TRBJ2-2; TRBD2 aligns across 11 bases. Germline CDR1 reads DFQATT; CDR2 reads SNEGSKA (reference sequence). V shed 3 bases, J shed 2 bases, and the junction held 8 bases outside the gene matches. The length of the CDR3 is 17 residues. The CDR3 region is CSASRFGTSGNTGELFF. Written as DNA, the CDR3 is TGCAGTGCTAGTCGGTTTGGGACTAGCGGCAACACCGGGGAGCTGTTTTTT.

The chain's CDR3 is CATSRLPPGGRNEKLFF. The CDR3 nucleotides are TGTGCCACCAGCAGACTCCCTCCAGGGGGCCGTAATGAAAAACTGTTTTTT. The V call is TRBV15, the J call TRBJ1-4; 8 positions match TRBD1. Germline V gives CDR1 LNHNV, CDR2 YYDKDF (reference sequence). The CDR3 extends over 17 amino acids. V shed 2 bases, J shed 4 bases, and the junction held 9 bases outside the gene matches.

In DNA form, the CDR3 reads TGTGCCAGCAGCCTCCCGGGAAACTTGAACACTGAAGCTTTCTTT. Translating gives CASSLPGNLNTEAFF. The genes are TRBV5-4 and TRBJ1-1; D not certain. The CDR3 spans 15 residues. The germline CDR1 and CDR2 sequences are SGHNT and YYREEE (reference sequence). V lost 4 bases and J lost 0, with 13 bases in between.

V gene TRBV7-2 combines with J gene TRBJ2-7; D is possibly TRBD2 (6 bases). Germline CDR1 is SGHTA and CDR2 is FQGNSA. With 5 bases removed from V and 8 bases from J, the gap between germline ends came to 10 bases. The CDR3 consists of 11 residues. The CDR3 nucleotides are TGTGCCAGCAGCGCGGGGAGCCAGCAGTACTTC. Translating it yields CASSAGSQQYF.

This chain uses TRBV12-3 or TRBV12-4 with TRBJ1-2, with D possibly TRBD1 on 6 matching bases. The CDR3 consists of 13 residues. The V end lost 5 bases, the J end lost 7 bases, and 14 bases lay between the germline ends. The CDR3 sequence: CASSPNRVAGYTF. As DNA, the CDR3 is TGTGCCAGCAGTCCCAACAGGGTCGCTGGCTACACCTTC.

The rearrangement uses TRBV18 and TRBJ2-2; 14 bases align to TRBD2. CDR3 size: 16 residues. V lost 6 bases and J lost 3; bases outside the gene matches: 3. CDR1 and CDR2 from the germline V gene are KGHSH and LQKENI. CDR3 residues: CASSRGLAGDTGELFF. The CDR3 DNA reads as TGTGCCAGCTCTCGGGGACTAGCGGGAGACACCGGGGAGCTGTTTTTT.

The CDR3 DNA reads as TGTGCCAGCAGTTCCCTCCGGGGGGGCCTTCTCTACGAGCAGTACTTC. Protein sequence: CASSSLRGGLLYEQYF. This chain joins TRBV27 and TRBJ2-7; 8 bases match TRBD2. Looked up from germline, CDR1 is MNHEY and CDR2 is SMNVEV (reference sequence). The CDR3 consists of 16 residues. V shed 4 bases, J shed 3 bases, and the junction held 11 bases outside the gene matches.

The chain recombines TRBV5-1 with TRBJ2-3, with TRBD2 matching over 11 bases. Germline trimming cut 1 base from V and 0 bases from J; bases unmatched to any gene: 4. Germline V lookup: CDR1 SGHRS, CDR2 YFSETQ. This CDR3 region has 17 residues. CDR3 sequence reads: CASSLNPSGGSTDTQYF. DNA of the CDR3: TGCGCCAGCAGCTTGAACCCTAGCGGGGGGAGCACAGATACGCAGTATTTT.

The rearrangement uses TRBV9 and TRBJ2-3, with 8 bases fitting TRBD2. There are 18 residues in the CDR3. Germline-derived CDR1 and CDR2 are SGDLS and YYNGEE. Trimming took 0 bases from V and 8 from J; bases not matched to a gene: 17. The CDR3 sequence is CASSVDQGGGWTFGTQYF. DNA of the CDR3: TGTGCCAGCAGCGTAGATCAAGGCGGGGGGTGGACCTTCGGTACGCAGTATTTT.

This clone was detected once. The gene calls are TRBV5-5 and TRBJ1-1, with D perhaps TRBD1 (6 bases). Germline V gives CDR1 SGHKS, CDR2 YYEKEE (reference sequence). V was trimmed by 4 bases and J by 1 base, leaving 17 bases between them. There are 16 residues in the CDR3. The CDR3 DNA reads as TGTGCCAGCAGCCCTCTCGGACAGTCGGAGAACACTGAAGCTTTCTTT. Protein sequence: CASSPLGQSENTEAFF.

The chain employs TRBV29-1 and TRBJ2-5; possible D gene TRBD2, 7 bases. The germline CDR1 and CDR2 sequences are SQVTM and ANQGSEA. This CDR3 contains 12 residues. The ends were cut back, 5 bases at V and 5 bases at J, with 12 bases in the middle. The CDR3 region has the DNA TGCAGCGTTCCCAGGGGAGGGGAGACCCAGTACTTC. Encoded protein: CSVPRGGETQYF.

This chain uses TRBV6-5 with TRBJ1-1, with 10 bases aligning to TRBD1. J was trimmed by 14 bases and V by 7 bases; bases with no gene match: 10. The CDR3 is 12 amino acids. Germline assignment: CDR1 MNHEY and CDR2 SVGAGI. For the CDR3, the DNA is TGTGCCAGCAAACAACCGGGACAGGGGATATTCTTT. This gives the protein CASKQPGQGIFF.